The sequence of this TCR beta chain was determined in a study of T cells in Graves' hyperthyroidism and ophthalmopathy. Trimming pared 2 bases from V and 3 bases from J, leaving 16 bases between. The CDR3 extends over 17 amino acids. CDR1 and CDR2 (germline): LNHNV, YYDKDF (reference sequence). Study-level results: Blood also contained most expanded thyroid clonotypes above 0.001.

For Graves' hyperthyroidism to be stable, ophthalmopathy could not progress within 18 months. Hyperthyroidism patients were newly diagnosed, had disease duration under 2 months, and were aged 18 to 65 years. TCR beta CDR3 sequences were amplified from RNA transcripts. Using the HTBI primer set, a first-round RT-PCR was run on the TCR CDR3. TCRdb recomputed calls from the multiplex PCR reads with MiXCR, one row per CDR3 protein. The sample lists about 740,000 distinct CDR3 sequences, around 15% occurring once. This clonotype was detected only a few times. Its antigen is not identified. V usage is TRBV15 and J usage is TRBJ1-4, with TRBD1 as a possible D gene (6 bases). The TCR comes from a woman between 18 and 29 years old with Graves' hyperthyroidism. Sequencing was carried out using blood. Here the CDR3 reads CATSRPYREGANEKLFF. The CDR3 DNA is TGTGCCACCAGCAGACCTTACAGGGAGGGGGCTAATGAAAAACTGTTTTTT.